This T cell receptor (beta chain) was found in a study of blood T cells in healthy people across ages. Study outcomes and limitations: Using unsorted PBMCs precluded a conclusive naive versus antigen-experienced comparison. With age, beta diversity per million T cells declined roughly linearly, significantly by 40.

CDR1 and CDR2 (germline): MNHEY, SVGAGI. With 2 bases clipped from V and 0 bases from J, the junction kept 4 bases outside the gene matches. The CDR3 loop spans 16 amino acids. Through a sample-barcoded 5' primer and a J-beta primer mix, a second PCR was run for roughly 7 to 12 cycles. TCRdb used MiXCR to reprocess the 5' RACE reads, holding one entry per CDR3 protein. The table has about 640,000 distinct CDR3 sequences, approximately 59% seen once; the top ten hold 35% to 40%. With regard to this clonotype: Its antigen is currently unknown.

This rearrangement joins TRBV6-5 to TRBJ2-5; TRBD1 agrees at 9 bases. The sequence derives from a man between 60 and 75 years old in good health. The sample was blood. CDR3 in DNA: TGTGCCAGCAGTTACACCGGGGACAGGGACCAAGAGACCCAGTACTTC. Translating gives CASSYTGDRDQETQYF.